Listed here are 20 T cell receptor beta chains from one sample, sequenced in a study of blood T cell repertoires in COVID-19. Repertoires were generated with immunoSEQ multiplex PCR, while TCRdb's copy carries only in-frame clones and drops some. The sample consists of around 300,000 clones, approximately 85% of them appearing once. The sample comprised PBMCs or T cells enriched from blood (not recorded which). The receptors stem from a woman aged 25-40 years who had recovered from COVID-19.

V is TRBV7-3 and J is TRBJ2-1, with a tentative D call TRBD2 (7 bases). The length of the CDR3 is 15 residues. V dropped 5 bases and J dropped 8 bases, with 19 bases sitting between them. Germline lookup yields CDR1 SGHTA and CDR2 FQGTGA. The CDR3 protein is CASSPWGGPTDEQFF. The CDR3 nucleotides are TGTGCCAGCAGCCCATGGGGGGGGCCTACCGATGAGCAGTTCTTC.

The chain is built from TRBV4-3 and TRBJ1-6; 9 bases fit TRBD1. Germline trimming cut 4 bases from V and 11 bases from J; bases unmatched to any gene: 9. This CDR3 region has 15 residues. CDR1 and CDR2 (germline): LGHNA, YSLEER. As DNA, the CDR3 is TGCGCCAGCAGCCCGATGGGACAGGGAGAAACACCCCTCCACTTT. This gives the protein CASSPMGQGETPLHF.

V and J are TRBV30 and TRBJ1-4, with unresolved D. V lost 2 bases to trimming and J lost 1 base, with 8 bases between them. CDR3 length: 14 amino acids. Germline-derived CDR1 and CDR2 are GTSNPN and SVGIG (reference sequence). The CDR3 DNA follows: TGTGCCTGGAGTTCCGGGTTAACTAATGAAAAACTGTTTTTT. It specifies CAWSSGLTNEKLFF.

The chain has TRBV28 and TRBJ1-5; the match to TRBD1 covers 8 bases. V shed 5 bases, J shed 6 bases, and the junction held 12 bases outside the gene matches. The germline V gene encodes CDR1 MDHEN and CDR2 SYDVKM. CDR3 length equals 16 residues. CDR3 region: CASSPYTGGEGQPQHF. CDR3 DNA sequence: TGTGCCAGCAGTCCATATACAGGGGGTGAAGGTCAGCCCCAGCATTTT.

To note about this clone: At the DNA level, this CDR3 is encoded by other sequences in the same sample as well. This chain links TRBV27 with TRBJ2-7; 14 positions agree with TRBD2. With V trimmed by 5 bases and J by 3 bases, 3 bases remained unmatched. From germline, CDR1 is MNHEY and CDR2 SMNVEV (reference sequence). The CDR3 covers 15 residues. The CDR3 DNA is TGTGCCAGCAGTCCCGGGACTAGCGGGAGCTACGAGCAGTACTTC. Translating it yields CASSPGTSGSYEQYF.

The V call is TRBV27, the J call TRBJ2-1, with 8 bases that match TRBD1. The ends lost 2 bases at V and 3 bases at J; junction bases unmatched: 6. Germline loops: CDR1 MNHEY, CDR2 SMNVEV (reference sequence). CDR3 size: 16 residues. The CDR3, as DNA: TGTGCCAGCAGTTTAGGGCCAGGGGGCGGCTACAATGAGCAGTTCTTC. Its translation is CASSLGPGGGYNEQFF.

The chain joins TRBV9 to TRBJ2-3; possibly TRBD2 for D (5 bases). V gave up 6 bases and J gave up 4 bases, with 18 bases separating them. The CDR3 loop spans 15 amino acids. CDR1 SGDLS and CDR2 YYNGEE come from the germline V gene. CDR3: CASTLGAVRADTQYF. The CDR3 nucleotides read TGTGCCAGCACCCTGGGAGCGGTGCGGGCAGATACGCAGTATTTT.

This clone was observed once. Germline and junction disagree at one end, which may indicate a read error. The chain employs TRBV30 and TRBJ2-7; D is unresolved. Per the germline V gene, CDR1 is GTSNPN and CDR2 is SVGIG (reference sequence). The CDR3 length is 11 residues. CDR3 coding DNA: TGTGCCTGGAGTGTCTCCCACGAGCAGTACTTC. Translated: CAWSVSHEQYF. Based on the CDR3 plus reference TRBV30 and TRBJ2-7, the full variable domain is SQTIHQWPATLVQPVGSPLSLECTVEGTSNPNLYWYRQAAGRGLQLLFYSVGIGQISSEVPQNLSASRPQDRQFILSSKKLLLSDSGFYLCAWSVSHEQYFGPGTRLTVT.

The chain employs TRBV30 and TRBJ1-2, with a possible D match to TRBD1 (5 bases). From germline, CDR1 is GTSNPN and CDR2 SVGIG (reference sequence). Trimming cost V 4 bases and J 3 bases, with 18 bases left between them. The CDR3 length is 15 residues. The CDR3 bases are TGTGCCTGGACCGGTGCGACAGAAGAAGACTATGGCTACACCTTC. It codes for CAWTGATEEDYGYTF.

The chain has TRBV10-1 and TRBJ2-2; TRBD1 agrees at 8 bases. The V gene end was trimmed by 2 bases and the J gene end by 5 bases; junction bases not matched to a gene: 1. In germline, CDR1 is WNHNN, CDR2 SYGVQD (reference sequence). The CDR3 is 14 residues long. CDR3 sequence reads: CASSETGGTGELFF. The CDR3 nucleotides read TGCGCCAGCAGTGAGACAGGGGGTACCGGGGAGCTGTTTTTT.

The rearrangement joins TRBV5-1 to TRBJ2-2; 7 bases fit TRBD1. The CDR3 length is 15 residues. J lost 11 bases, V lost 0 bases, and 10 bases had no gene match. Germline V lookup: CDR1 SGHRS, CDR2 YFSETQ. As DNA, the CDR3 is TGCGCCAGCAGCTTGGCCATGTTGGGACAGTACGAGCTGTTTTTT. Its translation is CASSLAMLGQYELFF.

In DNA, the CDR3 is TGTGCCACAAGGTCCGGGACTAGCGTCAATGAGCAGTTCTTC. This codes for CATRSGTSVNEQFF. The V and J genes are TRBV19 and TRBJ2-1; 10 nucleotides agree with TRBD2. V shed 10 bases and J 6 bases; nucleotides not matched to a gene: 9. This CDR3 region has 14 residues. Germline V gene data show CDR1 as LNHDA and CDR2 as SQIVND (reference sequence).

This chain links TRBV5-6 with TRBJ2-7; D possibly corresponds to TRBD1 (5 bases). Trimming took 7 bases from V and 3 from J, leaving 8 bases between them. The V gene's germline CDR1 is SGHDT and CDR2 YYEEEE. This CDR3 contains 11 residues. CDR3 sequence (DNA): TGTGCCAGCCACGACAGCTACGAGCAGTACTTC. Residues: CASHDSYEQYF.

This clone was detected once. This chain uses TRBV30 with TRBJ2-7, with TRBD1 as a possible D gene (6 bases). Germline V gives CDR1 GTSNPN, CDR2 SVGIG (reference sequence). V was cut by 0 bases and J by 6 bases, with 21 bases left in between. The CDR3 loop spans 16 amino acids. CDR3 in amino acids: CAWSVPGHGPKAEQYF. Written as DNA, the CDR3 is TGTGCCTGGAGTGTCCCGGGACACGGCCCCAAGGCCGAGCAGTACTTC.

This chain joins TRBV6-5 and TRBJ2-1; TRBD1 matches 11 bases. J lost 7 bases, V lost 6 bases, and 5 bases had no gene match. This CDR3 region has 14 residues. From germline, CDR1 is MNHEY and CDR2 SVGAGI. CDR3 loop: CASRPGQGGNEQFF. DNA for the CDR3: TGTGCCAGCAGACCGGGACAGGGGGGGAATGAGCAGTTCTTC.

CDR3 nucleotide sequence: TGTGCCAGCAGCTTAGAGGGACAGGGGTGGTATGGCTACACCTTC. Encoded protein: CASSLEGQGWYGYTF. The J gene is TRBJ1-2, the V gene TRBV7-9, with 10 nucleotides matching TRBD1. V shed 1 base and J 5 bases; nucleotides not matched to a gene: 4. Looked up from germline, CDR1 is SEHNR and CDR2 is FQNEAQ (reference sequence). The CDR3 consists of 15 residues.

The chain carries TRBV28 and TRBJ1-3; 7 nucleotides align to TRBD1. Germline values: CDR1 MDHEN, CDR2 SYDVKM. This CDR3 has 16 residues. Losses at the gene ends were 5 bases for V and 3 bases for J; bases not matched to a gene: 10. CDR3 bases: TGTGCCAGCAGTCATACAGGGGACCTCTATGGAAACACCATATATTTT. Its translation: CASSHTGDLYGNTIYF.

V gene TRBV28 combines with J gene TRBJ2-7; 7 bases agree with TRBD1. Germline loops: CDR1 MDHEN, CDR2 SYDVKM. V lost 3 bases to trimming and J lost 4 bases; unmatched junction nucleotides: 21. CDR3 length: 19 residues. CDR3 protein: CASSFTLQSNDGTDYEQYF. Written as DNA, the CDR3 is TGTGCCAGCAGTTTCACTTTACAATCAAACGACGGGACAGATTACGAGCAGTACTTC.

The chain couples TRBV29-1 to TRBJ1-5; D is ambiguous. CDR1 and CDR2 from the germline V gene are SQVTM and ANQGSEA. This CDR3 has 13 amino acids. The ends were cut back, 2 bases at V and 4 bases at J, with 9 bases in the middle. CDR3: CSVEPSPNQPQHF. CDR3 DNA: TGCAGCGTTGAACCATCCCCAAATCAGCCCCAGCATTTT.

The V and J genes are TRBV18 and TRBJ1-5; D might be TRBD1 (6 bases). Trimming stripped 2 bases from V and 2 bases from J, with 13 bases between. The CDR3 totals 16 residues. Germline V CDR1 and CDR2: KGHSH, LQKENI. The CDR3 is CASSPAGGGGNQPQHF. As DNA, the CDR3 is TGTGCCAGCTCACCAGCTGGAGGGGGGGGCAATCAGCCCCAGCATTTT.